Included here is one T cell receptor (beta chain) sequence, with context. What it binds is not known. CDR1 LNHDA and CDR2 SQIVND come from the germline V gene (reference sequence). V lost 3 bases and J lost 3, with 13 bases in between. The CDR3 has 15 amino acids. This sample stems from a study of Tregs in tolerant kidney transplant recipients. Thawed PBMCs were FACS-sorted into unstimulated CD4+CD25+CD127- regulatory T cells, CD4+CD25- non-regulatory cells, CD4 and CD8 cells. Measured with immunoSEQ multiplex PCR; TCRdb has only the in-frame clones, and not every one. The repertoire holds about 110,000 clones, 85% to 90% seen once, with approximately 0.35% in the top ten. Study-wide points: Antigen-driven expansion was suggested because donor-specific Tregs expanded more than all Tregs in tolerant patients.

The chain uses TRBV19 and TRBJ2-3; a possible D gene is TRBD2 (5 bases). Sequencing used CD4+ T cells from blood, obtained before the transplant. This receptor was identified in a human donor who received a combined kidney and bone marrow transplant. CDR3 nucleotides: TGTGCCAGTAGTATTCGGAGGTCTGGGACAGATACGCAGTATTTT. Protein product: CASSIRRSGTDTQYF. Full variable domain (rest looked up from reference TRBV19 and TRBJ2-3): DGGITQSPKYLFRKEGQNVTLSCEQNLNHDAMYWYRQDPGQGLRLIYYSQIVNDFQKGDIAEGYSVSREKKESFPLTVTSAQKNPTAFYLCASSIRRSGTDTQYFGPGTRLTVL.